This T cell receptor beta chain emerged from a study of molecular identifiers for immune sequencing clone quantification. TCRdb recomputed calls from the PCR reads with MiXCR, one row per CDR3 protein. The sample carries approximately 680,000 distinct CDR3 sequences, about 25% recorded once. The germline V gene encodes CDR1 SGDLS and CDR2 YYNGEE. Trimming at V came to 4 bases and at J to 1 base, leaving 9 bases not matched to a gene. The CDR3 is 17 amino acids. Sequenced material: naive CD8+ T cells from blood, with Jurkat cell RNA spiked in. The subset was: FACS-sorted CD8+CD4-CCR7+CD45RA+ naive T cells. The TCR comes from a human donor in good health. Some libraries in this study had Jurkat cell RNA spiked in. The chain combines TRBV9 with TRBJ2-3, with 10 bases aligning to TRBD2. The CDR3 sequence: CASSSEPGTSGTDTQYF. The CDR3 DNA reads as TGTGCCAGCAGCTCCGAACCCGGGACTAGCGGCACAGATACGCAGTATTTT.